This T cell receptor (beta chain) emerged from a study of shared clonotypes between healthy human individuals. Study-level points and caveats: Several donors had about 5% of their naive CD4 clonotypes in common. Compared with memory subsets, naive subsets generally had larger estimated richness. It was the non-shared clonotypes that had lower generation probabilities than clonotypes shared by all four donors.

Method: immunoSEQ multiplex PCR; TCRdb's copy keeps in-frame clones and lacks some. This sample has some 300,000 clones, with less than 85% found just once. About this clone: What it recognizes is unknown.

The CDR3 runs 15 residues. The germline gives CDR1 SGHKS, CDR2 YYEKEE (reference sequence). Trimming removed 5 bases from V and 0 bases from J, with 14 bases in between. The J gene is TRBJ1-2, the V gene TRBV5-5; D perhaps matches TRBD1 (5 bases). Sample: memory CD4+ T cells sorted from blood. The subset: CD45RA-negative fraction. The receptor's source is a man younger than 40 in good health. In nucleotides, the CDR3 is TGTGCCAGCAGGCTGGGACGCAGTACTAACTATGGCTACACCTTC. Its protein is CASRLGRSTNYGYTF.